This entry lists 2 T cell receptor beta chains sequenced from one sample in a study of cytomegalovirus exposure and HLA in healthy donors. A multiplex PCR was run with 60 Vbeta primers and 13 Jbeta primers. TCRdb's table, derived via immunoSEQ multiplex PCR, lists solely in-frame clones and lacks some. The data hold tens of thousands of clones, with just over 70% observed a single time. What was sequenced was PBMCs. The receptor set was obtained from a man between 60 and 75 years old in good health and CMV-seronegative.

This clone occurred a few times. J is TRBJ1-1 and V is TRBV10-2; D gene unclear. The length of the CDR3 is 15 residues. Trimming stripped 5 bases from V and 1 base from J, with 14 bases between. Germline lookup yields CDR1 WSHSY and CDR2 SAAADI. CDR3 nucleotides: TGCGCCAGCAGTCTAGGAGGGATCGGGAACACTGAAGCTTTCTTT. Protein product: CASSLGGIGNTEAFF.

V usage is TRBV30 and J usage is TRBJ2-7; tentative D call: TRBD2 (6 bases). Deletions cut 2 bases from V and 4 bases from J, with 18 bases between. CDR3 length equals 15 residues. Germline V gene sequence: CDR1 GTSNPN, CDR2 SVGIG (reference sequence). CDR3 region: CAWSPARSGRYEQYF. For the CDR3, the DNA is TGTGCCTGGAGTCCCGCCCGTAGCGGCAGATACGAGCAGTACTTC.